These 17 T cell receptor beta chains share one sample of origin, sequenced in a study of blood T cell repertoires in COVID-19. Produced via immunoSEQ multiplex PCR; TCRdb's table is partial and in-frame only. The sample lists some 89,000 clones, 90% seen once, with about 1.8% in the top ten. The sequencing sample was made of peripheral blood. The receptors were gathered from a man between 60 and 75 years old with acute or convalescent COVID-19.

The chain employs TRBV3-1 (or the pseudogene TRBV3-2) and TRBJ1-2; no definite D call. The CDR3 consists of 14 residues. The germline CDR1 and CDR2 sequences are LGHDT and YNNKEL (reference sequence). Trimming took 6 bases from V and 2 from J, leaving 13 bases between them. The DNA of the CDR3 is TGTGCCAGCAGGGGTGACTGGCAGAACTATGGCTACACCTTC. Translating it yields CASRGDWQNYGYTF.

The chain is built from TRBV3-1 (or the pseudogene TRBV3-2) and TRBJ2-1; possible D gene TRBD1, 6 bases. The germline gives CDR1 LGHDT, CDR2 YNNKEL (reference sequence). The germline V and J ends were trimmed by 4 bases and 4 bases, with 17 bases remaining between them. The CDR3 covers 16 residues. The CDR3 nucleotides are TGTGCCAGCAGCCTCTACTCTGGACAGACATACAATGAGCAGTTCTTC. This translates into CASSLYSGQTYNEQFF.

The V gene is TRBV7-9, the J gene TRBJ1-2; D is perhaps TRBD1 (5 bases). Germline CDR1 SEHNR, CDR2 FQNEAQ (reference sequence). Trimming shortened V by 5 bases and J by 5 bases, and 15 bases separated the two germline ends. The CDR3 spans 14 residues. CDR3 DNA sequence: TGTGCCAGCAGCCAGGGACGGGGGGGTTATGGCTACACCTTC. It codes for CASSQGRGGYGYTF.

The V and J genes are TRBV5-1 and TRBJ1-1, with 9 positions matching TRBD1. J lost 5 bases, V lost 6 bases, and 8 bases had no gene match. Germline assignment: CDR1 SGHRS and CDR2 YFSETQ. The CDR3 length is 14 residues. The CDR3 sequence is CASTLQGAWTEAFF. CDR3 bases: TGCGCCAGCACCCTACAGGGGGCGTGGACTGAAGCTTTCTTT.

The V call is TRBV27, the J call TRBJ2-1; 10 nucleotides align to TRBD1. CDR3 length: 15 residues. Trimming cost V 5 bases and J 8 bases; bases outside gene matches: 9. Germline V CDR1 and CDR2: MNHEY, SMNVEV (reference sequence). This chain's CDR3 is CASSHGTGETDEQFF. CDR3 nucleotides: TGTGCCAGCAGTCACGGGACAGGGGAAACGGATGAGCAGTTCTTC.

This rearrangement joins TRBV2 to TRBJ1-2, with D possibly matching TRBD1 (5 bases). This CDR3 has 12 residues. Germline loops: CDR1 SNHLY, CDR2 FYNNEI. V was shortened by 7 bases and J by 4 bases, with 10 bases between the two germline ends. This chain's CDR3 is CASKPGPYGYTF. In DNA form, the CDR3 reads TGTGCCAGCAAACCAGGGCCCTATGGCTACACCTTC.

The V and J genes are TRBV20-1 and TRBJ1-3; maybe TRBD1 (5 bases). Germline lookup yields CDR1 DFQATT and CDR2 SNEGSKA (reference sequence). The CDR3 has 13 amino acids. Trimming shortened V by 3 bases and J by 2 bases, and 8 bases separated the two germline ends. CDR3 in amino acids: CSASPGTGNTIYF. The CDR3 coding sequence is TGCAGTGCTAGTCCAGGGACTGGAAACACCATATATTTT.

This clone was observed a single time. This rearrangement joins TRBV7-8 to TRBJ1-6, with D perhaps matching TRBD1 (5 bases). From germline, CDR1 is SGHVS and CDR2 FQNEAQ. Trimming removed 5 bases at V and 2 bases at J, with 16 bases between. CDR3 length: 17 residues. CDR3: CASSLAGRGTYNSPLHF. The DNA for the CDR3 is TGTGCCAGCAGCCTCGCAGGGCGGGGGACCTATAATTCACCCCTCCACTTT.

The rearrangement uses TRBV5-1 and TRBJ1-1, with TRBD1 matching over 9 bases. This CDR3 region has 15 residues. Germline V lookup: CDR1 SGHRS, CDR2 YFSETQ. After removal of 2 bases from V and 7 bases from J, the junction contained 9 bases not matched to a gene. CDR3 residues: CASSFRGQGYDEAFF. The CDR3 DNA follows: TGCGCCAGCAGCTTCCGGGGACAGGGTTACGATGAAGCTTTCTTT.

The chain has TRBV5-1 and TRBJ1-1; 7 bases agree with TRBD1. Trimming removed 6 bases from V and 2 bases from J; junction bases left unmatched: 10. The CDR3 has 15 amino acids. Germline values: CDR1 SGHRS, CDR2 YFSETQ. The CDR3 DNA follows: TGCGCCAGCACCCCCCTGACAGGGTCTAACACTGAAGCTTTCTTT. This codes for CASTPLTGSNTEAFF.

The table lists this clone with a count of one. The chain joins TRBV6-2 or TRBV6-3 to TRBJ2-7; 8 bases align to TRBD2. V was pared by 2 bases and J by 1 base, with 4 bases of the junction left unmatched. CDR1 MNHEY and CDR2 SVGEGT come from the germline V gene. The CDR3 length is 15 residues. CDR3 DNA sequence: TGTGCCAGCAGTTACGGTTCTAGCGGGTCCTACGAGCAGTACTTC. It is translated as CASSYGSSGSYEQYF.

The rearrangement joins TRBV5-8 to TRBJ1-4, with D perhaps TRBD1 (6 bases). CDR3 length: 14 amino acids. V was clipped by 4 bases and J by 4 bases, with 11 bases between them. Germline V gives CDR1 SGHTS, CDR2 YDEGEE. This CDR3 is CASSPDRNNEKLFF. The CDR3 nucleotides are TGTGCCAGCAGCCCCGACAGGAATAATGAAAAACTGTTTTTT.

The rearrangement uses TRBV7-2 and TRBJ1-5; D unresolved. Germline V gene data show CDR1 as SGHTA and CDR2 as FQGNSA. CDR3 length equals 13 residues. V dropped 7 bases and J dropped 0 bases, with 7 bases sitting between them. CDR3 nucleotides: TGTGCCAGCACCCAAAATAGCAATCAGCCCCAGCATTTT. Its protein product is CASTQNSNQPQHF.

This clone was recorded only once. This chain links TRBV7-9 with TRBJ1-3; D is unresolved. The CDR3 extends over 15 amino acids. Germline V CDR1 and CDR2: SEHNR, FQNEAQ (reference sequence). The V end was cut by 1 base, the J end by 0 bases, with 7 bases between. The chain's CDR3 is CASSLEFGSGNTIYF. The CDR3 DNA reads as TGTGCCAGCAGCTTAGAATTCGGCTCTGGAAACACCATATATTTT.

V gene TRBV7-8 combines with J gene TRBJ1-1, with a tentative D call TRBD1 (6 bases). CDR1 SGHVS and CDR2 FQNEAQ come from the germline V gene. V was shortened by 0 bases and J by 8 bases, with 10 bases between the two germline ends. CDR3 length: 13 amino acids. For the CDR3, the DNA is TGTGCCAGCAGCTTAGCGGAGCAGGGGGAAGCTTTCTTT. Translating it yields CASSLAEQGEAFF.

The rearrangement links TRBV29-1 to TRBJ1-4, with D possibly matching TRBD1 (5 bases). This CDR3 is 14 amino acids long. V lost 1 base and J lost 4, with 10 bases in between. CDR1 is SQVTM, CDR2 ANQGSEA, per germline. The CDR3: CSVEAPGDNEKLFF. For the CDR3, the DNA is TGCAGCGTTGAAGCCCCGGGGGATAATGAAAAACTGTTTTTT.

V is TRBV11-2 and J is TRBJ2-2; D unclear. The CDR3 length is 14 residues. V was trimmed by 2 bases and J by 3 bases, leaving 7 bases between them. Germline V gene lookup returns CDR1 SGHAT and CDR2 FQNNGV. The CDR3 here is CASSLTRYTGELFF. CDR3 bases: TGTGCCAGCAGCTTAACGAGGTACACCGGGGAGCTGTTTTTT.